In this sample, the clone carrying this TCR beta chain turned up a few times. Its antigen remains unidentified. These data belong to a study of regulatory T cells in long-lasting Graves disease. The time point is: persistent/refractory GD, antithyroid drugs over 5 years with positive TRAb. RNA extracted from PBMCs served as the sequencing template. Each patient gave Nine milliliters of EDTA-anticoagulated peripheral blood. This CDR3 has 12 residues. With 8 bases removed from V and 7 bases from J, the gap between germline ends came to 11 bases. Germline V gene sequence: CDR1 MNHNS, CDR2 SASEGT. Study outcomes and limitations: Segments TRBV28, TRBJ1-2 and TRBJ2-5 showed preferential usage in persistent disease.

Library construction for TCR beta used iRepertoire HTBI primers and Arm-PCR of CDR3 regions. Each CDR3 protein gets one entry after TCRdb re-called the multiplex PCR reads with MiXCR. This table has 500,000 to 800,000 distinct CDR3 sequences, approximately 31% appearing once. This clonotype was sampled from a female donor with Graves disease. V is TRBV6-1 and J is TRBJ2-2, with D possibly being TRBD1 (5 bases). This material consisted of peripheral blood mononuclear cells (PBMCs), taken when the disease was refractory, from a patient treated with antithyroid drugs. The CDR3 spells CASGSRVGELFF. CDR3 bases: TGTGCCAGCGGATCCAGGGTCGGGGAGCTGTTTTTT.